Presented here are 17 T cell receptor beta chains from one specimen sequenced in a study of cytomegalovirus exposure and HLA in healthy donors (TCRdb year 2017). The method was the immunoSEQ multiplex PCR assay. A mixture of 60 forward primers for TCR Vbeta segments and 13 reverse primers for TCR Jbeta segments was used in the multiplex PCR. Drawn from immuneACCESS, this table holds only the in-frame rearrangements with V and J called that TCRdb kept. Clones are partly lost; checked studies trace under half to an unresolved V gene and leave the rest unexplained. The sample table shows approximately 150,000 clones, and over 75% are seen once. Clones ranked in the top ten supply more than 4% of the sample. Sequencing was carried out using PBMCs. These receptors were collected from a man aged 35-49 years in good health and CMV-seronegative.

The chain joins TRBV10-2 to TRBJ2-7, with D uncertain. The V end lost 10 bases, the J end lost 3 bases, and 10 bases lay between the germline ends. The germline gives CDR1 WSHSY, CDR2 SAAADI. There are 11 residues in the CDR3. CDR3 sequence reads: CATKLLYEQYF. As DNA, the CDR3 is TGCGCCACCAAGTTACTCTACGAGCAGTACTTC.

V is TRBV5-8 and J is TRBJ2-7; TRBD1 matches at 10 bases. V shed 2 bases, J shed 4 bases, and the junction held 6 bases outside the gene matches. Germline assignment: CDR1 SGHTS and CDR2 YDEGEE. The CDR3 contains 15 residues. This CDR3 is CASSFIRTGGYEQYF. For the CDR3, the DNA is TGTGCCAGCAGCTTTATTAGGACAGGGGGATACGAGCAGTACTTC. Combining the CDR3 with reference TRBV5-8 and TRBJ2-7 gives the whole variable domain EAGVTQSPTHLIKTRGQQATLRCSPISGHTSVYWYQQALGLGLQFLLWYDEGEERNRGNFPPRFSGRQFPNYSSELNVNALELEDSALYLCASSFIRTGGYEQYFGPGTRLTVT.

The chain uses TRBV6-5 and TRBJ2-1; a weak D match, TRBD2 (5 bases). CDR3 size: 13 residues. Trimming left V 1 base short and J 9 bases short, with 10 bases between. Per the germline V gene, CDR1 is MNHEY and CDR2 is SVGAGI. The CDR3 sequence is CASSYFVASEQFF. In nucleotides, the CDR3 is TGTGCCAGCAGTTACTTCGTAGCGTCTGAGCAGTTCTTC.

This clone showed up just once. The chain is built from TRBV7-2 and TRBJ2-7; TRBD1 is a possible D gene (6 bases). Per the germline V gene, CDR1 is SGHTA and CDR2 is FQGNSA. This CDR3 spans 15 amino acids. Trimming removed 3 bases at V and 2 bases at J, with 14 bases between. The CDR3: CASSFSGAGTYEQYF. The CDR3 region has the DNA TGTGCCAGCAGCTTTTCAGGGGCTGGGACCTACGAGCAGTACTTC. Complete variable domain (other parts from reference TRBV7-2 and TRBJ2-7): GAGVSQSPSNKVTEKGKDVELRCDPISGHTALYWYRQSLGQGLEFLIYFQGNSAPDKSGLPSDRFSAERTGGSVSTLTIQRTQQEDSAVYLCASSFSGAGTYEQYFGPGTRLTVT.

The CDR3 sequence is CASSLGGRTQYF. The CDR3 nucleotides are TGTGCCAGCAGCTTGGGGGGACGGACCCAGTACTTC. This chain links TRBV7-8 with TRBJ2-5, with D tentatively TRBD2 (6 bases). The CDR3 contains 12 residues. Per germline, CDR1 SGHVS and CDR2 FQNEAQ. With 3 bases removed from V and 7 bases from J, the gap between germline ends came to 9 bases.

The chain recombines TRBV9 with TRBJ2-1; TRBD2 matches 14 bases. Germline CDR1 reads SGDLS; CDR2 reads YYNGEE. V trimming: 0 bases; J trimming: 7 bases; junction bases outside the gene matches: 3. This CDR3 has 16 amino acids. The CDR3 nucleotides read TGTGCCAGCAGCGTAGAGACTAGCGGGGGGGTGAATGAGCAGTTCTTC. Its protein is CASSVETSGGVNEQFF.

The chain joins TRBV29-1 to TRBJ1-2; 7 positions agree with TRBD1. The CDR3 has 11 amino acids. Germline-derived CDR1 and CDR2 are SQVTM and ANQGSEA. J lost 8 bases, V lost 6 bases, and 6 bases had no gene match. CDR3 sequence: CSVDRGPGYTF. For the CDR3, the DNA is TGCAGCGTGGATAGGGGGCCGGGCTACACCTTC.

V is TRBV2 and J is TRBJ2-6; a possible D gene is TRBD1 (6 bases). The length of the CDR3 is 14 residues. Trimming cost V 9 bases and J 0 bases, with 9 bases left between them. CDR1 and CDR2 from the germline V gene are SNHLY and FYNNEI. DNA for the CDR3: TGTGCCAGGGGGGCTGACTCTGGGGCCAACGTCCTGACTTTC. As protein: CARGADSGANVLTF.

The CDR3 region has the DNA TGTGCCAGCAGCCAAGAGGTGGGGAGACTAGCGGGGCAAGAGACCCAGTACTTC. This gives the protein CASSQEVGRLAGQETQYF. The chain employs TRBV4-2 and TRBJ2-5; 11 bases line up with TRBD2. Germline V gives CDR1 LGHNA, CDR2 YNFKEQ. This CDR3 is 18 amino acids long. Germline trimming cut 0 bases from V and 2 bases from J; bases unmatched to any gene: 8.

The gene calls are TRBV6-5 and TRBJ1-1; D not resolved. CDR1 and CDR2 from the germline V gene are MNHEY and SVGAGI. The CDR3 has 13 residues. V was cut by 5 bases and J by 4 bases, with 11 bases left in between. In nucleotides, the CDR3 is TGTGCCAGCAGTGCTGCATGGAGCACTGAAGCTTTCTTT. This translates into CASSAAWSTEAFF.

CDR3 amino acids: CAATGQGSEQYF. The CDR3 bases are TGTGCCGCCACCGGACAGGGGAGTGAGCAGTACTTC. V is TRBV6-6 and J is TRBJ2-7; 9 bases agree with TRBD1. Trimming at V came to 11 bases and at J to 7 bases, leaving 9 bases not matched to a gene. Germline V gene lookup returns CDR1 MNHNY and CDR2 SVGAGI (reference sequence). CDR3 length: 12 amino acids.

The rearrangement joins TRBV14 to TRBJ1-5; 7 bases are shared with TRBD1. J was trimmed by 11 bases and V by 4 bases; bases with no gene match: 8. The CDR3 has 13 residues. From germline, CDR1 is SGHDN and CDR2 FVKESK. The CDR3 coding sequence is TGTGCCAGCAGCCTGGGACAGTTCATGGCCCAGCATTTT. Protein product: CASSLGQFMAQHF.

The CDR3 coding sequence is TGCGCCAGCAGCTTGGATTCGGAGACCCAGTACTTC. Protein sequence: CASSLDSETQYF. V usage is TRBV5-1 and J usage is TRBJ2-5; no clear D. There are 12 residues in the CDR3. Between the trimmed V and J ends, which lost 0 bases and 5 bases, there was a span of 5 bases. Germline V gives CDR1 SGHRS, CDR2 YFSETQ.

The CDR3 here is CAWSVFGSTEAFF. The DNA for the CDR3 is TGTGCCTGGAGTGTATTCGGGAGCACTGAAGCTTTCTTT. The chain carries TRBV30 and TRBJ1-1, with D hard to call. The CDR3 is 13 residues long. Trimming cost V 0 bases and J 4 bases, with 9 bases left between them. CDR1 is GTSNPN and CDR2 is SVGIG in the germline V gene (reference sequence).

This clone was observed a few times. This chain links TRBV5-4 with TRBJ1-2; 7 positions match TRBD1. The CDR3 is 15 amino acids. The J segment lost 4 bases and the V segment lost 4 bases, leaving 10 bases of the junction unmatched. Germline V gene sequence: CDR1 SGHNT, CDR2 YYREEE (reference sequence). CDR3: CASSLYGQDLYGYTF. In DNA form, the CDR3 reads TGTGCCAGCAGCCTGTACGGACAGGACCTCTATGGCTACACCTTC. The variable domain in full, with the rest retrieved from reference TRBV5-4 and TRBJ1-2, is ETGVTQSPTHLIKTRGQQVTLRCSSQSGHNTVSWYQQALGQGPQFIFQYYREEENGRGNFPPRFSGLQFPNYSSELNVNALELDDSALYLCASSLYGQDLYGYTFGSGTRLTVV.

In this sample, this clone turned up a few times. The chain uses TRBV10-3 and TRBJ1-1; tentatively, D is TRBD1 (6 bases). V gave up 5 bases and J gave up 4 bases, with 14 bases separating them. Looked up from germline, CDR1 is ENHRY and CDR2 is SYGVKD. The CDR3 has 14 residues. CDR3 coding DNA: TGTGCCATCAGTACAACAGGGATTGGCACTGAAGCTTTCTTT. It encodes CAISTTGIGTEAFF.

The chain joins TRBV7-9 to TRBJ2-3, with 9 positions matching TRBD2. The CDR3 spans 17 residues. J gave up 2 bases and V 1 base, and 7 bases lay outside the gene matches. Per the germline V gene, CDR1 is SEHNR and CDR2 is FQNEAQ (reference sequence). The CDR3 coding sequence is TGTGCCAGCAGCTTAGGGGTGTCTAGCGGGGCCACAGATACGCAGTATTTT. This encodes CASSLGVSSGATDTQYF.